A selection of T cell receptor beta chains follows, all from one sample in a study of STAT5B mutations in CD4+ large granular lymphocyte leukemia. Profiled with immunoSEQ multiplex PCR; TCRdb holds only in-frame clones, not every one. The repertoire holds about 21,000 clones, with over 70% as singletons. Sequences were obtained from CD4+ T cells from blood buffy coats. The source is a human donor in good health. CDR3s include the opening cysteine and the closing phenylalanine or tryptophan. The D gene is left open where the match is weak. Size is omitted from some rows. Given values are once, few, many or a class for expanded clones.

D: -; V: TRBV6-5; J: TRBJ2-7; size: -; DNA: TGTGCCAGCAGTTATCGTGGGAGAGGGTCCTACGAGCAGTACTTC; CDR3: CASSYRGRGSYEQYF
D: -; V: TRBV28; J: TRBJ2-7; size: -; DNA: TGTGCCAGCAGTTTCCAGGTCGGACAGTGGACCTACGAGCAGTACTTC; CDR3: CASSFQVGQWTYEQYF
D: TRBD1; V: TRBV10-2; J: TRBJ2-1; size: -; DNA: TGCGCCAGCCATAAGGACCGGGACAGGGTGTCCAATGAGCAGTTCTTC; CDR3: CASHKDRDRVSNEQFF
D: TRBD1; V: TRBV19; J: TRBJ1-1; size: once; DNA: TGTGCCACAACCTCGGGACAGCTAGTAATTGAAGCTTTCTTT; CDR3: CATTSGQLVIEAFF
D: -; V: TRBV10-3; J: TRBJ2-2; size: -; DNA: TGTGCCATCAGTGACTCCGGGACAAACACCGGGGAGCTGTTTTTT; CDR3: CAISDSGTNTGELFF
D: -; V: TRBV5-1; J: TRBJ2-3; size: -; DNA: TGCGCCAGCAGCTCGGGCATTAGCACAGATACGCAGTATTTT; CDR3: CASSSGISTDTQYF
D: -; V: TRBV7-2; J: TRBJ2-7; size: -; DNA: TGTGCCAGCAGCTTAAGGGTCCCTATTACCTACGAGCAGTACTTC; CDR3: CASSLRVPITYEQYF
D: TRBD1; V: TRBV7-9; J: TRBJ2-5; size: -; DNA: TGTGCCAGCAGCTTAGCCCGGGACAGGGGTCAAGAGACCCAGTACTTC; CDR3: CASSLARDRGQETQYF
D: -; V: TRBV2; J: TRBJ2-5; size: -; DNA: TGTGCCAGCATGACACAAAGACAGGTCGGAGGAGAGACCCAGTACTTC; CDR3: CASMTQRQVGGETQYF
D: TRBD2; V: TRBV7-7; J: TRBJ2-1; size: -; DNA: TGTGCCAGCAGCCCAAGCCCTGGGACTAGCTCCTACAATGAGCAGTTCTTC; CDR3: CASSPSPGTSSYNEQFF
D: -; V: TRBV11-3; J: TRBJ2-4; size: once; DNA: TGTGCCAGCAGCTTAGCCGTTGGGACCAAAAACATTCAGTACTTC; CDR3: CASSLAVGTKNIQYF
D: -; V: TRBV27; J: TRBJ2-7; size: -; DNA: TGTGCCAGCAGCTTGTACCAAGGGAGGTACGAGCAGTACTTC; CDR3: CASSLYQGRYEQYF
D: TRBD1; V: TRBV7-9; J: TRBJ1-1; size: -; DNA: TGTGCCAGCAGCGGACGGACAACCGGGACAGCCGAAGCTTTCTTT; CDR3: CASSGRTTGTAEAFF
D: TRBD1; V: TRBV29-1; J: TRBJ2-1; size: -; DNA: TGCAGCGTGGAGACAGGGTCGGGGAATGAGCAGTTCTTC; CDR3: CSVETGSGNEQFF
D: TRBD2; V: TRBV11-2; J: TRBJ2-5; size: -; DNA: TGTGCCAGCAGCCCCCGCTCGGCGGGAGGGCCCTCGGAGACCCAGTACTTC; CDR3: CASSPRSAGGPSETQYF
D: TRBD1; V: TRBV5-1; J: TRBJ2-1; size: -; DNA: TGCGCCAGCAGCCTGTCCGGGACAGGGAGGTTGGATGAGCAGTTCTTC; CDR3: CASSLSGTGRLDEQFF
D: -; V: TRBV28; J: TRBJ1-1; size: -; DNA: TGTGCCAGCAGCACGGTCGCCGGGGCCACTGAAGCTTTCTTT; CDR3: CASSTVAGATEAFF
D: -; V: TRBV7-9; J: TRBJ1-1; size: -; DNA: TGTGCCAGCAGACTACCCCTGGACACTGAAGCTTTCTTT; CDR3: CASRLPLDTEAFF
D: -; V: TRBV30; J: TRBJ1-6; size: -; DNA: TGTGCCTGGAGTGTACAGGGCTATAATTCACCCCTCCACTTT; CDR3: CAWSVQGYNSPLHF
D: -; V: TRBV2; J: TRBJ1-4; size: few; DNA: TGTGCCAGCAGTGAACAGGACTTATCTAATGAAAAACTGTTTTTT; CDR3: CASSEQDLSNEKLFF
D: -; V: TRBV5-8; J: TRBJ1-3; size: -; DNA: TGTGCCAGCAGCCGCGGACGTCCCTCTGGAAACACCATATATTTT; CDR3: CASSRGRPSGNTIYF
D: -; V: TRBV7-9; J: TRBJ2-1; size: -; DNA: TGTGCCAGCAGCTTATACAGGGACTTATACAATGAGCAGTTCTTC; CDR3: CASSLYRDLYNEQFF
D: -; V: TRBV6-1; J: TRBJ1-5; size: -; DNA: TGTGCCAGCAGTGGGGGATCGTTGGGCAATCAGCCCCAGCATTTT; CDR3: CASSGGSLGNQPQHF
D: TRBD1; V: TRBV5-6; J: TRBJ1-2; size: -; DNA: TGTGCCAGCAGCTTAGACAGGGGCGGCTATGGCTACACCTTC; CDR3: CASSLDRGGYGYTF
D: TRBD2; V: TRBV11-3; J: TRBJ2-7; size: -; DNA: TGTGCCAGCAGCTCTATAAGCGGGAGCAACGAGCAGTACTTC; CDR3: CASSSISGSNEQYF
D: TRBD2; V: TRBV2; J: TRBJ2-7; size: few; DNA: TGTGCCAGCAGTGGGGGACTAGCAGGCGTCGAGCAGTACTTC; CDR3: CASSGGLAGVEQYF
D: -; V: TRBV30; J: TRBJ1-2; size: -; DNA: TGTGCCTGGAAGATACTGAATGGCTACACCTTC; CDR3: CAWKILNGYTF
D: -; V: TRBV2; J: TRBJ2-2; size: -; DNA: TGTGCCAGCAGTGCCGGATTCACCGGGGAGCTGTTTTTT; CDR3: CASSAGFTGELFF
D: -; V: TRBV5-5; J: TRBJ1-5; size: -; DNA: TGTGCCAGCAGCTTGTCGTGGGAACTCTCACGGCCCCAGCATTTT; CDR3: CASSLSWELSRPQHF
D: -; V: TRBV2; J: TRBJ2-2; size: -; DNA: TGTGCCAGCAGGCCCACTACCACCGGGGAGCTGTTTTTT; CDR3: CASRPTTTGELFF
D: -; V: TRBV7-8; J: TRBJ2-5; size: few; DNA: TGTGCCAGCAGCTCGACAGGACAAGAGACCCAGTACTTC; CDR3: CASSSTGQETQYF
D: -; V: TRBV9; J: TRBJ1-5; size: -; DNA: TGTGCCAGCAGCGTCGGTTTTAGCAATCAGCCCCAGCATTTT; CDR3: CASSVGFSNQPQHF
D: TRBD2; V: TRBV27; J: TRBJ2-5; size: -; DNA: TGTGCCAGCAGTCTCCTAGCGGGAGGATTGAGGGAGACCCAGTACTTC; CDR3: CASSLLAGGLRETQYF
D: -; V: TRBV21-1; J: TRBJ2-7; size: -; DNA: TGTGCCAGCAGCAAAGTCCCGCTAGCGGGAGCCTACGAGCAGTACTTC; CDR3: CASSKVPLAGAYEQYF
D: TRBD2; V: TRBV28; J: TRBJ2-1; size: -; DNA: TGTGCCAGCAGTTTAGCGGGAGGGCCCCACAATGAGCAGTTCTTC; CDR3: CASSLAGGPHNEQFF
D: TRBD1; V: TRBV5-5; J: TRBJ1-5; size: -; DNA: TGTGCCAGCAGCGGGACAGGGAATCAGCCCCAGCATTTT; CDR3: CASSGTGNQPQHF
D: -; V: TRBV27; J: TRBJ1-2; size: -; DNA: TGTGCCAGCAGTCTCCGAGCCGGGTCTAACTATGGCTACACCTTC; CDR3: CASSLRAGSNYGYTF
D: -; V: TRBV6-1; J: TRBJ1-2; size: -; DNA: TGTGCCAGCAGTGTAACTTTGTTAGGGGGCTATGGCTACACCTTC; CDR3: CASSVTLLGGYGYTF
D: -; V: TRBV27; J: TRBJ2-2; size: -; DNA: TGTGCCAGCAGTTTATCCCACCCCTCCGACAGGACGAACACCGGGGAGCTGTTTTTT; CDR3: CASSLSHPSDRTNTGELFF
D: TRBD1; V: TRBV10-3; J: TRBJ1-5; size: -; DNA: TGTGCCGCCAGGACAGGGACTAATCAGCCCCAGCATTTT; CDR3: CAARTGTNQPQHF
D: -; V: TRBV19; J: TRBJ2-1; size: -; DNA: TGTGCCAGTAGTATCGAGCGGAATGAGCAGTTCTTC; CDR3: CASSIERNEQFF
D: TRBD2; V: TRBV7-9; J: TRBJ2-1; size: few; DNA: TGTGCCAGCAGCTTTGGACTAGCGGGAGTTTCTGAGCAGTTCTTC; CDR3: CASSFGLAGVSEQFF
D: TRBD1; V: TRBV5-1; J: TRBJ2-2; size: -; DNA: TGCGCCAGCAGCTTGTCCATGGACAGGGGGGGCACCGGGGAGCTGTTTTTT; CDR3: CASSLSMDRGGTGELFF
D: TRBD1; V: TRBV5-1; J: TRBJ2-1; size: -; DNA: TGCGCCAGCAGCTTGGCACAGGGGGCTAACAATGAGCAGTTCTTC; CDR3: CASSLAQGANNEQFF
D: -; V: TRBV11-1; J: TRBJ1-1; size: -; DNA: TGTGCCAGCAGCTTAGGGCCTGGAATCGTAAACACTGAAGCTTTCTTT; CDR3: CASSLGPGIVNTEAFF
D: TRBD2; V: TRBV7-8; J: TRBJ2-1; size: -; DNA: TGTGCCAGCAACCAAGGGGGGACTAGCGGGAGTTACGATGAGCAGTTCTTC; CDR3: CASNQGGTSGSYDEQFF
D: -; V: TRBV27; J: TRBJ1-1; size: -; DNA: TGTGCCAGCAGTTTACACTCTCCGTCGAACACTGAAGCTTTCTTT; CDR3: CASSLHSPSNTEAFF
D: TRBD2; V: TRBV30; J: TRBJ2-7; size: -; DNA: TGTGCCTGGTCCCCCCCCGGACTAGCGGCCTACGAGCAGTACTTC; CDR3: CAWSPPGLAAYEQYF
D: -; V: TRBV10-1; J: TRBJ2-1; size: few; DNA: TGCGCCAGCAGTGCTGGGGCCCTACGTCTGGGTGAGCAGTTCTTC; CDR3: CASSAGALRLGEQFF
D: -; V: TRBV6-6; J: TRBJ2-3; size: -; DNA: TGTGCCAGCAGTTATGTACAGGGTAGTGATACGCAGTATTTT; CDR3: CASSYVQGSDTQYF
D: -; V: TRBV6-1; J: TRBJ2-7; size: -; DNA: TGTGCCAGCAGCGGGGATTCTAGCGAGCAGTACTTC; CDR3: CASSGDSSEQYF
D: -; V: TRBV15; J: TRBJ2-3; size: -; DNA: TGTGCCACCACCGAGAGGGCCCTCACAGATACGCAGTATTTT; CDR3: CATTERALTDTQYF
D: -; V: TRBV7-8; J: TRBJ1-2; size: -; DNA: TGTGCCAGCAGCACCGGGACTGCGTCGCTATATAACGCCTTC; CDR3: CASSTGTASLYNAF
D: TRBD2; V: TRBV14; J: TRBJ2-2; size: -; DNA: TGTGCCAGCAGCCAAGATCGTGGAGCGGGAGAGGCGGGGGAGCTGTTTTTT; CDR3: CASSQDRGAGEAGELFF
D: TRBD2; V: TRBV28; J: TRBJ2-7; size: -; DNA: TGTGCCAGCAGTTTATATGGGGGAGGGCTCTACGAGCAGTACTTC; CDR3: CASSLYGGGLYEQYF
D: -; V: TRBV5-4; J: TRBJ1-4; size: -; DNA: TGTGCCAGCAGCGGGGGGCTCGGGGAAAAACTGTTTTTT; CDR3: CASSGGLGEKLFF
D: TRBD1; V: TRBV5-1; J: TRBJ2-3; size: -; DNA: TGCGCCAGCAGTTGGAGCCCTCCGGGACAGGTCCCCACAGATACGCAGTATTTT; CDR3: CASSWSPPGQVPTDTQYF
D: -; V: TRBV5-1; J: TRBJ1-1; size: -; DNA: TGCGCCAGCAGCTTGGCCCCTTCGAATACAGTTGAAGCTTTCTTT; CDR3: CASSLAPSNTVEAFF
D: TRBD1; V: TRBV10-1; J: TRBJ2-5; size: -; DNA: TGCGCCAGCCGAGTTCGTGCCGAGGGGGCGCAGGAGACCCAGTACTTC; CDR3: CASRVRAEGAQETQYF